A selection of T cell receptor beta chains follows, all from one sample in a study of cytomegalovirus exposure and HLA in healthy donors. The protocol was immunoSEQ multiplex PCR, while the TCRdb copy is restricted to in-frame clones and leaves out a portion. Among 120,000 or so clones, 76% were seen once, and the ten largest hold 13%. Sequenced: PBMCs. Every receptor here comes from a man younger than 40 in good health and CMV-seropositive. Both conserved end residues are trimmed from each CDR3.

V	J	CDR3
TRBV28	TRBJ2-1	ASSSLQRGRYNEQF
TRBV5-5	TRBJ1-1	ASSLARGNTEAF
TRBV6-6	TRBJ2-7	ASSSRPTSLRPEQY
TRBV15	TRBJ2-5	ATSGQGRETQY
TRBV27	TRBJ2-3	ASSFREGARDTQY
TRBV9	TRBJ2-5	ASSVGAQETQY
TRBV7-2	TRBJ2-2	ASSLAQTGELF
TRBV30	TRBJ2-7	AWNPGQAYHEQY
TRBV28	TRBJ2-4	ASTTDSSLAKNIQY
TRBV28	TRBJ1-4	ASSLGPVPLNEKLF
TRBV7-3	TRBJ2-1	ASSPIAGSSYNEQF
TRBV28	TRBJ1-5	ASSLSPRGNQPQH
TRBV28	TRBJ1-2	ASSIGGVYGYT
TRBV30	TRBJ2-3	AWSRLGGPTDTQY
TRBV4-3	TRBJ2-7	ASSPGVSYEQY
TRBV28	TRBJ2-1	ASSLLAWHNEQF
TRBV14	TRBJ2-1	ASSQAGPIDEQF
TRBV28	TRBJ2-3	ASSFSGLAGGTDTQY
TRBV11-2	TRBJ2-2	ASSLSRRGRTGELF
TRBV6-1	TRBJ1-5	ASSELYGGHPQH
TRBV5-1	TRBJ2-3	ASSLRPTSGRTDTQY
TRBV5-6	TRBJ1-6	ASSDDSAGSPLH
TRBV19	TRBJ2-5	ASSPLWQGRPETQY
TRBV10-3	TRBJ2-2	AIRTPGAGELF
TRBV7-3	TRBJ2-2	ASSLGGQELF
TRBV7-2	TRBJ2-1	ASSLAPSNEQF
TRBV5-1	TRBJ1-3	ASSPSGGTGNTIY
TRBV28	TRBJ1-5	ASSAGTGVQPQH
TRBV4-1	TRBJ1-6	ASSQDPGLPLH
TRBV7-8	TRBJ1-4	ASSPRTGVGNEKLF
TRBV4-3	TRBJ1-2	ASSQVKGNYGYT
TRBV14	TRBJ2-2	ASSLRLADITGELF
TRBV7-9	TRBJ2-3	SSSLTDTQY
TRBV2	TRBJ2-2	ATAGVGTGELF
TRBV7-9	TRBJ1-2	ASSLVGGTDYGYT
TRBV11-2	TRBJ2-3	ASSPSSQEADTQY
TRBV4-1	TRBJ1-5	ASSQEDRVGYPQPQH
TRBV12-5	TRBJ1-3	ASGLVLGASSGNTIY
TRBV30	TRBJ1-2	AWSVTRHLPYGYT
TRBV5-1	TRBJ1-6	ASSLAGTDNSPLH
TRBV21-1	TRBJ1-2	ASSKRGTGYT
TRBV5-4	TRBJ2-1	ASSLGPDNEQF
TRBV21-1	TRBJ1-3	AIPCWSDRVPGNTIY
TRBV29-1	TRBJ1-5	SPGTGDQPQH